This T cell receptor (beta chain) stems from a study of T-cell memory formation after mild COVID-19. This clonotype was picked up a small number of times. The CDR3 sequence is 17 residues long. Trimming removed 4 bases from V and 3 bases from J; junction bases left unmatched: 10. Germline CDR1 reads KGHDR; CDR2 reads SFDVKD. Sample barcodes and UMIs were carried by the TCR alpha and TCR beta cDNA libraries that 5'RACE generated with constant-segment primers. TCRdb reanalysed the 5' RACE reads using MiXCR and keeps one entry per CDR3 protein. The table includes approximately 500,000 distinct CDR3 sequences, 20% to 30% detected once.

This clonotype originated in an adult woman who had mild COVID-19 (a few samples of this study predate the infection). Cell type and time point are not known. The sequencing sample was made of PBMCs or a T cell subset sorted from them (not recorded which). The rearrangement links TRBV24-1 to TRBJ2-7; 11 bases are a match to TRBD1. The CDR3 loop reads CATSDHPPGTGGYEQYF. Written as DNA, the CDR3 is TGTGCCACCAGTGACCACCCACCCGGGACAGGGGGCTACGAGCAGTACTTC.